This TCR beta chain was identified during a study of early T cells in non-severe SARS-CoV-2 infection. Study-level background: Bulk RNA from unsorted whole blood was sequenced; chains were unpaired. Findings and caveats of the study: There was a bias toward anti-spike CD8 responses in VDJdb matching, which missed private and CD4 specificities.

This clonotype appeared a few times. The antigen is unknown. CDR3 length: 16 amino acids. The germline V gene has CDR1 LGHNA and CDR2 YSLEER. V lost 4 bases, J lost 6 bases, and 8 bases stayed unmatched. Individual cDNA molecules carried attached unique molecular identifiers. TCRdb reanalysed the 5' RACE reads using MiXCR and keeps one entry per CDR3 protein. This sample yields fewer than 85,000 distinct CDR3 sequences, of which approximately 15% are seen a single time; approximately 1.3% belongs to the top ten. The genes are TRBV4-3 and TRBJ2-1; 11 bases match TRBD2. The TCR comes from an adult who was a healthcare worker with PCR-confirmed SARS-CoV-2 infection or an uninfected control (not recorded which). The sequencing input was whole blood. For the CDR3, the DNA is TGCGCCAGCAGCCCCCGTGCTAGCGGGGGGACCAATGAGCAGTTCTTC. It codes for CASSPRASGGTNEQFF.